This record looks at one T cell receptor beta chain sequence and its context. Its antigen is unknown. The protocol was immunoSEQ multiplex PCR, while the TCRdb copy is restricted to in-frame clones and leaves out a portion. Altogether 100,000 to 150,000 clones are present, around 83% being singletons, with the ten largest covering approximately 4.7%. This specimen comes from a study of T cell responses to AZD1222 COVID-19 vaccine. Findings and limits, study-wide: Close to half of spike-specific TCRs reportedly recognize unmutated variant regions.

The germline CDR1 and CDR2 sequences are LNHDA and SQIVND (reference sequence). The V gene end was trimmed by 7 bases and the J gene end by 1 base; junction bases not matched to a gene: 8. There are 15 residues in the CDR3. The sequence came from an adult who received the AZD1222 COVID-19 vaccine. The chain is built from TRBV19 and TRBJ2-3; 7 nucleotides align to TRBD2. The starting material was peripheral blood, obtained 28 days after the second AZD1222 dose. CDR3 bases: TGTGCCAGTATGAGCGGCGCGGGAGGCACAGATACGCAGTATTTT. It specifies CASMSGAGGTDTQYF.